A single sample is the source of the 21 T cell receptor beta chains below, sequenced in a study of somatic mutations in cytotoxic T cells in rheumatoid arthritis. The repertoire was sequenced with immunoSEQ multiplex PCR; TCRdb's copy has only in-frame clones and lacks some. The table has some 11,000 clones, roughly 71% seen once; the top ten hold roughly 34%. Sequencing was done on a sample of CD8+ T cells sorted from blood. The receptors were gathered from an adult with rheumatoid arthritis.

This rearrangement joins TRBV4-1 to TRBJ1-2, with a weak D call TRBD1 (5 bases). Germline V CDR1 and CDR2: MGHRA, YSYEKL. The CDR3 loop spans 16 amino acids. V lost 2 bases and J lost 6, with 19 bases in between. DNA of the CDR3: TGCGCCAGCAGCCAAACCCCCCTCGCAGGGATGGATGGCTACACCTTC. Amino acids: CASSQTPLAGMDGYTF.

The chain uses TRBV4-1 and TRBJ2-7, with D perhaps matching TRBD1 (5 bases). The V and J ends lost 4 bases and 3 bases respectively, with 7 bases between them. The CDR3 contains 12 residues. Germline V CDR1 and CDR2: MGHRA, YSYEKL. The CDR3 here is CASSPRGYEQYF. The CDR3 DNA reads TGCGCCAGCAGCCCAAGGGGCTACGAGCAGTACTTC.

The chain combines TRBV4-1 with TRBJ2-2, with 8 bases fitting TRBD2. This CDR3 has 17 amino acids. From germline, CDR1 is MGHRA and CDR2 YSYEKL. The ends lost 0 bases at V and 4 bases at J; junction bases unmatched: 7. In nucleotides, the CDR3 is TGCGCCAGCAGCCAAGAGGCCGGGGGGGCTGTCACCGGGGAGCTGTTTTTT. This gives the protein CASSQEAGGAVTGELFF.

The CDR3 loop reads CASSGQRASQPQHF. CDR3 nucleotides: TGTGCCAGCAGTGGACAGAGGGCTAGTCAGCCCCAGCATTTT. The chain couples TRBV28 to TRBJ1-5; TRBD1 might be the D (6 bases). Germline CDR1 and CDR2: MDHEN and SYDVKM. This CDR3 has 14 residues. V lost 5 bases and J 6 bases, leaving 14 bases between the germline ends.

V is TRBV27 and J is TRBJ1-2; unclear D gene. Germline CDR1 MNHEY, CDR2 SMNVEV (reference sequence). This CDR3 region has 13 residues. Trimming left V 3 bases short and J 0 bases short, with 5 bases between. The CDR3 reads CASSFTANYGYTF. The CDR3 DNA is TGTGCCAGCAGTTTCACAGCTAACTATGGCTACACCTTC.

The chain combines TRBV7-8 with TRBJ2-3; no clear D. V dropped 7 bases and J dropped 6 bases, with 8 bases sitting between them. This CDR3 is built from 11 residues. From germline, CDR1 is SGHVS and CDR2 FQNEAQ. CDR3 DNA sequence: TGTGCCAGCACCCCCGTGGATACGCAGTATTTT. Translated: CASTPVDTQYF.

The chain employs TRBV19 and TRBJ1-1, with D possibly TRBD1 on 6 matching bases. Germline V gene data show CDR1 as LNHDA and CDR2 as SQIVND (reference sequence). The length of the CDR3 is 16 residues. Trimming stripped 3 bases from V and 6 bases from J, with 20 bases between. CDR3 in DNA: TGTGCCAGTAGTATCGGTTTTGGGGGGCGCGGGGCTGAAGCTTTCTTT. It is translated as CASSIGFGGRGAEAFF.

The J gene is TRBJ1-5, the V gene TRBV19; no definite D call. Trimming pared 3 bases from V and 6 bases from J, leaving 15 bases between. This CDR3 is built from 15 residues. CDR1 is LNHDA and CDR2 is SQIVND in the germline V gene (reference sequence). CDR3 loop: CASSIIRHEGQPQHF. In DNA form, the CDR3 reads TGTGCCAGTAGTATCATCCGACATGAGGGTCAGCCCCAGCATTTT.

The genes are TRBV4-3 and TRBJ1-4; D ambiguous. The germline gives CDR1 LGHNA, CDR2 YSLEER. This CDR3 comprises 14 residues. Trimming removed 4 bases at V and 0 bases at J, with 6 bases between. The DNA of the CDR3 is TGCGCCAGCAGCCCCACAACAACTAATGAAAAACTGTTTTTT. It translates to CASSPTTTNEKLFF.

This rearrangement joins TRBV29-1 to TRBJ2-5; 15 bases align to TRBD2. Matching the DNA end better, TRBJ2-7 makes the J call doubtful. The V gene's germline CDR1 is SQVTM and CDR2 ANQGSEA. This CDR3 comprises 20 residues. CDR3 DNA: TGCAGCGTTGTCGAGCTGGGACTAGCGGGGGGCGAAACCCTTTCCTACGAGCAGTACTTC. Translated, it gives CSVVELGLAGGETLSYEQYF.

The table lists this clone with a count of one. V and J are TRBV4-1 and TRBJ2-7; D gene unclear. CDR3 length: 18 amino acids. The V gene's germline CDR1 is MGHRA and CDR2 YSYEKL. Trimming stripped 1 base from V and 2 bases from J, with 21 bases between. The CDR3 nucleotides read TGCGCCAGCAGCCAAGTCTATGTTTTCGTCGACGGAACCTACGAGCAGTACTTC. Translation: CASSQVYVFVDGTYEQYF.

This rearrangement joins TRBV5-1 to TRBJ2-5; the D is unclear. Trimming stripped 1 base from V and 5 bases from J, with 9 bases between. The CDR3 runs 13 residues. Germline loops: CDR1 SGHRS, CDR2 YFSETQ. CDR3 sequence (DNA): TGCGCCAGCAGCTTGATCCCTGGGGAGACCCAGTACTTC. As protein: CASSLIPGETQYF.

This chain links TRBV21-1 with TRBJ2-4; the D call TRBD2 from the table was never checked on the DNA. TRBV21-1 is given as a pseudogene. This CDR3 region has 18 residues. The DNA of the CDR3 is TGTGCCAGCAGCAAAGCGCGGGCGTCCTTGGGAGGCCTAAACATTCAGTACTTC. This translates into CASSKARASLGGLNIQYF.

This clone is classed as medium-sized. This chain links TRBV13 with TRBJ1-2; 9 nucleotides agree with TRBD1. V lost 4 bases, J lost 4 bases, and 1 base stayed unmatched. CDR1 PRHDT and CDR2 FYEKMQ come from the germline V gene (reference sequence). This CDR3 region has 13 residues. The CDR3 loop is CASSSGQGYGYTF. DNA for the CDR3: TGTGCCAGCAGCTCGGGACAGGGCTATGGCTACACCTTC.

The chain recombines TRBV5-6 with TRBJ2-3; D is unresolved. CDR1 and CDR2 from the germline V gene are SGHDT and YYEEEE. This CDR3 spans 15 amino acids. The V and J ends lost 2 bases and 0 bases respectively, with 10 bases between them. For the CDR3, the DNA is TGTGCCAGCAGCTTAACATATACTAGCACAGATACGCAGTATTTT. Residues: CASSLTYTSTDTQYF.

The J gene is TRBJ1-2, the V gene TRBV2; D is possibly TRBD1 (5 bases). Trimming cost V 7 bases and J 6 bases, with 18 bases left between them. In germline, CDR1 is SNHLY, CDR2 FYNNEI. CDR3 length equals 14 residues. The CDR3 reads CASTQVGGVDGYTF. The CDR3 bases are TGTGCCAGCACCCAGGTTGGGGGGGTCGATGGCTACACCTTC. The variable domain in full, completed from reference TRBV2 and TRBJ1-2, reads EPEVTQTPSHQVTQMGQEVILRCVPISNHLYFYWYRQILGQKVEFLVSFYNNEISEKSEIFDDQFSVERPDGSNFTLKIRSTKLEDSAMYFCASTQVGGVDGYTFGSGTRLTVV.

V and J are TRBV28 and TRBJ2-1; 14 bases are a match to TRBD2. V lost 5 bases, J lost 6 bases, and 6 bases stayed unmatched. The CDR3 is made up of 16 amino acids. Germline V gene lookup returns CDR1 MDHEN and CDR2 SYDVKM. The CDR3 coding sequence is TGTGCCAGCAGTCCAGGACTAGCGGGGGGACGCAATGAGCAGTTCTTC. Protein: CASSPGLAGGRNEQFF.

V gene TRBV5-1 combines with J gene TRBJ2-7; D is unclear. This CDR3 comprises 15 residues. Trimming shortened V by 4 bases and J by 0 bases, and 14 bases separated the two germline ends. Per germline, CDR1 SGHRS and CDR2 YFSETQ. CDR3 residues: CASSPHLGTSYEQYF. The CDR3 nucleotides are TGCGCCAGCAGCCCGCACCTTGGCACCTCCTACGAGCAGTACTTC.

This clone was seen only once. The rearrangement links TRBV28 to TRBJ2-5, with 7 bases matching TRBD2. Unmatched junction bases numbered 2, after V lost 1 base and J lost 3 bases. The CDR3 runs 14 residues. Germline V gene lookup returns CDR1 MDHEN and CDR2 SYDVKM. Written as DNA, the CDR3 is TGTGCCAGCAGTTTATTGGGGGGGAAAGAGACCCAGTACTTC. Protein: CASSLLGGKETQYF.

The V call is TRBV9, the J call TRBJ2-2, with 9 nucleotides matching TRBD2. Losses at the gene ends were 0 bases for V and 1 base for J; bases not matched to a gene: 10. Germline loops: CDR1 SGDLS, CDR2 YYNGEE. The CDR3 has 19 amino acids. The chain's CDR3 is CASSVEFGASGENTGELFF. DNA of the CDR3: TGTGCCAGCAGCGTAGAATTTGGGGCTAGCGGGGAGAACACCGGGGAGCTGTTTTTT.

This clone came up a few times. V is TRBV6-4 and J is TRBJ2-1; maybe TRBD2 (6 bases). Germline CDR1 reads MRHNA; CDR2 reads SNTAGT. Trimming shortened V by 9 bases and J by 2 bases, and 14 bases separated the two germline ends. This CDR3 comprises 14 residues. The CDR3 region has the DNA TGTGCCAGACGCGGGGTAAGTGCCTACAATGAGCAGTTCTTC. It codes for CARRGVSAYNEQFF.